Below are 15 T cell receptor beta chains sequenced from a single sample in a study of patients and donors after allogeneic stem cell transplantation. From the RT-PCR reads, TCRdb called clonotypes with MiXCR, one entry per CDR3 protein. The sample consists of 150,000 to 200,000 distinct CDR3 sequences, around 28% of them appearing once. The specimen sequenced was blood, either unsorted or a sorted T cell fraction (not recorded which). The source is a human donor who was either an allogeneic HSCT recipient or a stem cell or donor lymphocyte infusion donor (not recorded which). It is not recorded whose cells these are; they may come from a transplant donor.

The J gene is TRBJ2-7, the V gene TRBV5-1, with TRBD2 matching 8 bases. CDR3 length: 11 amino acids. The germline V gene encodes CDR1 SGHRS and CDR2 YFSETQ. The junction had 0 bases not matched to a gene; V was cut back by 4 bases and J by 6 bases. DNA of the CDR3: TGCGCCAGCAGCACTAGCGGCGAGCAGTACTTC. Residues: CASSTSGEQYF.

This clonotype was found many times. The chain recombines TRBV7-9 with TRBJ1-5; D gene ambiguous. Per germline, CDR1 SEHNR and CDR2 FQNEAQ (reference sequence). The V end was cut by 4 bases, the J end by 4 bases, with 8 bases between. The CDR3 length is 13 residues. The CDR3 reads CASSSSPNQPQHF. In DNA, the CDR3 is TGTGCCAGCAGCTCTTCCCCAAATCAGCCCCAGCATTTT.

This clonotype was picked up many times. As DNA, the CDR3 is TGTGCCAGCAGCTCGGCCGGGGATGGCTACACCTTC. Residues: CASSSAGDGYTF. The chain is built from TRBV12-3 or TRBV12-4 and TRBJ1-2; unclear D gene. The V and J ends lost 6 bases and 6 bases respectively, with 11 bases between them. This CDR3 is 12 amino acids long.

V usage is TRBV5-1 and J usage is TRBJ2-2; tentative D call: TRBD1 (5 bases). Germline V gene data show CDR1 as SGHRS and CDR2 as YFSETQ. V was clipped by 6 bases and J by 7 bases, with 19 bases between them. CDR3 length equals 15 residues. CDR3 bases: TGCGCCAGCACCACCCAAGTAGGGGCGGACGGGGAGCTGTTTTTT. Translated: CASTTQVGADGELFF.

At least ten counts were recorded for this clonotype. The V call is TRBV20-1, the J call TRBJ1-1; D gene unclear. Trimming removed 6 bases at V and 7 bases at J, with 12 bases between. The CDR3 sequence is 11 residues long. The germline V gene encodes CDR1 DFQATT and CDR2 SNEGSKA (reference sequence). The CDR3 is CSAADTIEAFF. The CDR3 coding sequence is TGCAGTGCCGCCGACACTATTGAAGCTTTCTTT.

This clonotype was observed a handful of times. V is TRBV20-1 and J is TRBJ2-7, with D hard to call. The CDR3 totals 15 residues. Deletions cut 5 bases from V and 2 bases from J, with 19 bases between. Looked up from germline, CDR1 is DFQATT and CDR2 is SNEGSKA (reference sequence). The CDR3 DNA follows: TGCAGTGCTGAAGGTTCACCCAAACACCCCTACGAGCAGTACTTC. Its translation is CSAEGSPKHPYEQYF.

The rearrangement links TRBV6-5 to TRBJ2-6; no reliable D call. Germline V CDR1 and CDR2: MNHEY, SVGAGI. The V end lost 8 bases, the J end lost 0 bases, and 20 bases lay between the germline ends. The CDR3 is made up of 18 amino acids. CDR3 region: CASLSPDAVHSGANVLTF. DNA of the CDR3: TGTGCCAGCTTAAGTCCGGATGCGGTTCACTCTGGGGCCAACGTCCTGACTTTC.

This clonotype was counted only a few times. This sequence joins TRBV20-1 and TRBJ2-7; 7 nucleotides align to TRBD2. Germline values: CDR1 DFQATT, CDR2 SNEGSKA (reference sequence). With V trimmed by 4 bases and J by 3 bases, 12 bases remained unmatched. The CDR3 has 15 amino acids. In DNA form, the CDR3 reads TGCAGTGCTATTTTAGCGGGCGCAGCCCACTACGAGCAGTACTTC. Protein sequence: CSAILAGAAHYEQYF.

This chain connects TRBV18 to TRBJ2-1; the match to TRBD1 covers 7 bases. Germline V gene data show CDR1 as KGHSH and CDR2 as LQKENI. This CDR3 contains 16 residues. V shed 4 bases, J shed 3 bases, and the junction held 9 bases outside the gene matches. CDR3 residues: CASSLSDRAFYNEQFF. The CDR3 DNA follows: TGTGCCAGCTCACTTTCTGACAGGGCATTCTACAATGAGCAGTTCTTC.

The chain couples TRBV5-1 to TRBJ2-7; the D is unclear. V was cut by 4 bases and J by 5 bases, with 7 bases left in between. Germline V lookup: CDR1 SGHRS, CDR2 YFSETQ. The CDR3 covers 11 residues. DNA for the CDR3: TGCGCCAGCAGCGATAAGGACGAGCAGTACTTC. It encodes CASSDKDEQYF.

This clonotype was found a few times. The chain recombines TRBV24-1 with TRBJ2-2, with TRBD1 matching 7 bases. V lost 5 bases to trimming and J lost 4 bases; unmatched junction nucleotides: 12. This CDR3 has 17 residues. CDR1 KGHDR and CDR2 SFDVKD come from the germline V gene. The CDR3 DNA reads TGTGCCACCAGTGCCCTACGACAGGGATCGAGCACCGGGGAGCTGTTTTTT. This sequence encodes CATSALRQGSSTGELFF.

Here the CDR3 reads CATRQGSYNEQFF. The CDR3, as DNA: TGTGCCACCAGACAGGGCTCCTACAATGAGCAGTTCTTC. The genes are TRBV24-1 and TRBJ2-1, with TRBD1 as a possible D gene (6 bases). Trimming left V 7 bases short and J 0 bases short, with 6 bases between. The CDR3 covers 13 residues. Germline V gives CDR1 KGHDR, CDR2 SFDVKD.

This clonotype was observed many times. The J gene is TRBJ2-7, the V gene TRBV18, with D perhaps being TRBD1 or TRBD2 (5 bases each). Germline CDR1 and CDR2: KGHSH and LQKENI. V dropped 4 bases and J dropped 7 bases, with 14 bases sitting between them. This CDR3 comprises 13 residues. CDR3 region: CASSRDHWGEQYF. The CDR3 region has the DNA TGTGCCAGCTCACGGGACCATTGGGGGGAGCAGTACTTC.

V gene TRBV11-2 combines with J gene TRBJ2-7; D is unresolved. The CDR3 sequence is 14 residues long. Germline assignment: CDR1 SGHAT and CDR2 FQNNGV. Trimming took off 3 bases at V and 1 base at J, with 10 bases between the two ends. This CDR3 reads CASSFWDVSYEQYF. In DNA, the CDR3 is TGTGCCAGCAGCTTTTGGGATGTGTCCTACGAGCAGTACTTC.

This clonotype was counted between two and nine times. The V and J genes are TRBV28 and TRBJ1-2; 8 positions match TRBD1. The V gene's germline CDR1 is MDHEN and CDR2 SYDVKM. This CDR3 comprises 15 residues. After removal of 6 bases from V and 0 bases from J, the junction contained 6 bases not matched to a gene. CDR3 region: CASSPPTGANYGYTF. The CDR3, as DNA: TGTGCCAGCAGCCCCCCGACAGGGGCTAACTATGGCTACACCTTC.